These T cell receptor beta chains were read from a single sample in a study of cytomegalovirus exposure and HLA in healthy donors. The table came from immunoSEQ multiplex PCR; TCRdb's copy has only in-frame clones and leaves some out. The sample includes about 95,000 clones, 60% to 85% of them seen just once. Sequenced sample: PBMCs. Every receptor here comes from a woman between 40 and 50 years old in good health and CMV-seronegative. The CDR3 runs from the conserved cysteine through the conserved F or W. The D gene is left open where the match is weak. Clone size is not always given. Where it is, it says once, few, many or a class for expanded clones.

few	-	TRBJ1-3	TRBV15	TGTGCCACCACAGGGGTTTCTGGAAACACCATATATTTT	CATTGVSGNTIYF
-	TRBD1	TRBJ1-6	TRBV5-6	TGTGCCAGCAGCTTTTATCCTCCGGGACAGGCTAATTCACCCCTCCACTTT	CASSFYPPGQANSPLHF
-	TRBD1	TRBJ1-1	TRBV2	TGTGCCACCACGAGGGACAGTAACACTGAAGCTTTCTTT	CATTRDSNTEAFF
-	TRBD1	TRBJ1-2	TRBV6-5	TGTGCCAGCAGTTACCCTGGGACAGAAGGCTACACCTTC	CASSYPGTEGYTF
-	-	TRBJ1-2	TRBV2	TGTGCCAGCAGTGAAAGGGGGGAGGGCTCGGATGGCTACACCTTC	CASSERGEGSDGYTF
once	-	TRBJ1-1	TRBV30	TGTGCCTGCAACAGGGTTGCCACTGAAGCTTTCTTT	CACNRVATEAFF
-	TRBD1	TRBJ1-1	TRBV6-5	TGTGCCAGCAGCGCGGGACAGGGACTTTTCACTGAAGCTTTCTTT	CASSAGQGLFTEAFF
-	-	TRBJ1-2	TRBV30	TGTGCCTGGAGTGTACATCGCACTACATATGGCTACACCTTC	CAWSVHRTTYGYTF
-	TRBD1	TRBJ1-4	TRBV25-1	TGTGCCAGCAGTCCCCCCGACAGGGGGCCGGAAAGTCTTGAAAAACTGTTTTTT	CASSPPDRGPESLEKLFF
-	-	TRBJ2-1	TRBV9	TGTGCCAGCAGCGTAAGCAGGGGTGCCTCCTACAATGAGCAGTTCTTC	CASSVSRGASYNEQFF
few	TRBD1	TRBJ2-7	TRBV29-1	TGCAGCGTTGATGGACAGGGGTCGGGCGAGCAGTACTTC	CSVDGQGSGEQYF
-	-	TRBJ2-1	TRBV4-2	TGTGCCAGCAGCCAAGCAGCGGTTGAGCAGTTCTTC	CASSQAAVEQFF
-	-	TRBJ2-2	TRBV15	TGTGCCACCAGCAGAGATTGGCAGGGCACCGGGGAGCTGTTTTTT	CATSRDWQGTGELFF
-	-	TRBJ1-1	TRBV7-9	TGTGCCAGCAGCTTTGTGGAGACTGAAGCTTTCTTT	CASSFVETEAFF
few	TRBD1	TRBJ2-1	TRBV6-6	TGTGCCAGCAGTTCCTCGGACAGGTTCAATGAGCAGTTCTTC	CASSSSDRFNEQFF
-	-	TRBJ2-3	TRBV30	TGTGCCTGGAGTGTTCTAGCGTACGCAGATACGCAGTATTTT	CAWSVLAYADTQYF
-	-	TRBJ2-3	TRBV6-1	TGTGCCAGCAGCGGACAGCAGTCAAGCACAGATACGCAGTATTTT	CASSGQQSSTDTQYF
-	-	TRBJ2-5	TRBV7-3	TGTGCCAGCAGCCGAGGCAAGTCAGAGACCCAGTACTTC	CASSRGKSETQYF
once	-	TRBJ2-1	TRBV10-3	TGTGCCATCAGGGGTCAGGGGGGTAGCGGCGTTTACAATGAGCAGTTCTTC	CAIRGQGGSGVYNEQFF
-	-	TRBJ1-3	TRBV4-1	TGCGCCAGCAGCCAACTAGGGAGCTCTGGAAACACCATATATTTT	CASSQLGSSGNTIYF
-	-	TRBJ2-1	TRBV5-6	TGTGCCAGCAGCTTGGTTTCTCCACAGATTGAGCAGTTCTTC	CASSLVSPQIEQFF
-	-	TRBJ1-3	TRBV4-2	TGTGCCAGCAGCCTCAGGATGACGGGGTATGATGGAAACACCATATATTTT	CASSLRMTGYDGNTIYF
-	TRBD1	TRBJ1-6	TRBV10-3	TGTGCCACCCAAATCGACAGGGGTCAACAATCACCCCTCCACTTT	CATQIDRGQQSPLHF
-	TRBD2	TRBJ2-5	TRBV7-8	TGTGCCAGCAGCTTAGCACTAGCGGGGGTAGAGACCCAGTACTTC	CASSLALAGVETQYF
-	-	TRBJ1-2	TRBV25-1	TGTGCCAGCAGTGCCTACCAGCGCGGGCCACATGGCTACACCTTC	CASSAYQRGPHGYTF
-	-	TRBJ1-5	TRBV6-1	TGTGCCAGCAGAAACAGGGAGATCCAGCCCCAGCATTTT	CASRNREIQPQHF
-	TRBD1	TRBJ1-2	TRBV5-1	TGCGCCAGCAGCGAAGGGACAGGGGGCGATGGCTACACCTTC	CASSEGTGGDGYTF
-	-	TRBJ1-2	TRBV15	TGTGCCACCAGCAGAGATTTTGTGGGAGTCTATGGCTACACCTTC	CATSRDFVGVYGYTF
once	-	TRBJ2-3	TRBV5-1	TGCGCCAGCAGCTTGGATAGAACGGGGGGCACAGATACGCAGTATTTT	CASSLDRTGGTDTQYF
-	-	TRBJ1-5	TRBV7-2	TGTGCCAGCAGCTCTCGACATTACAATCAGCCCCAGCATTTT	CASSSRHYNQPQHF
-	-	TRBJ2-1	TRBV7-6	TGTGCCAGCAGCTGGCGGACAGAAGAGCAGTTCTTC	CASSWRTEEQFF
-	TRBD1	TRBJ2-4	TRBV18	TGTGCCAGCTCTGATACAGGGGACGTCGCCAAAAACATTCAGTACTTC	CASSDTGDVAKNIQYF
once	TRBD2	TRBJ2-7	TRBV7-3	TGTGCCAGCAGCTTTTTTAGCGGGGGGGCCTACGAGCAGTACTTC	CASSFFSGGAYEQYF
-	-	TRBJ2-1	TRBV5-1	TGCGCCAGCAGCGGGCAGGGGTCGGCGACGGGCTCCTACAATGAGCAGTTCTTC	CASSGQGSATGSYNEQFF
-	-	TRBJ2-7	TRBV27	TGTGCCAGCCGAGCCGGGTCTTCTAGCTCCTACGAGCAGTACTTC	CASRAGSSSSYEQYF
few	-	TRBJ2-7	TRBV4-1	TGCGCCAGCAGCCCAGGCTTAACCTACGAGCAGTACTTC	CASSPGLTYEQYF
-	TRBD1	TRBJ1-2	TRBV27	TGTGCCAGCAGTCCAAGGACAGGGAATTTTGGGGGCTACACCTTC	CASSPRTGNFGGYTF
-	-	TRBJ1-3	TRBV19	TGTGCCAGTAGTGGGGGGAGATCAGGAAACACCATATATTTT	CASSGGRSGNTIYF
-	-	TRBJ1-1	TRBV18	TGTGCCAGCTCACCCTCACAGGGTCATACTGAAGCTTTCTTT	CASSPSQGHTEAFF
-	-	TRBJ1-4	TRBV7-8	TGTGCCAGCGTACCCACAGTCGGGGATGAAAAACTGTTTTTT	CASVPTVGDEKLFF
-	-	TRBJ1-2	TRBV19	TGTGCCAGTAGTACAGGGCAGGGCTACACCTTC	CASSTGQGYTF